This T cell receptor (beta chain) originates from a study of CD8+CD57+ T cells in acquired aplastic anemia (dated by TCRdb to 2016 to 2018). For the wider study: On average, sorted CD4+ and CD8+ cells yielded about 3 ug of extracted DNA, with a range of 0.2 to 27.4 ug. CD8+CD57+ expansion was defined as frequency above the mean frequency observed in healthy subjects. Summary of the overall study and its limitations: Roughly 30 CD8+ CDR3 sequences were shared between patients and controls but appeared highly expressed in patients and within their immunodominant clones. Between patients and healthy controls, no significant difference in CD8+ Simpson's diversity was found (P=0.060).

Concerning this clonotype itself: The antigen this receptor binds is unknown. It may be a read error: a sequence one base away is much more abundant.

Expansion of CD8+CD57+ cells had been shown by flow cytometry in the patients chosen for sequencing. Every patient had a diagnosis of severe acquired aplastic anemia based on International Study of Aplastic Anemia and Agranulocytosis and Camitta criteria. No patient had received any therapy when blood was sampled. In the study, sorted CD4+ and CD8+ blood T cells from patients with severe aplastic anemia and from healthy subjects underwent deep sequencing of TCR repertoires. Patients were enrolled under clinicaltrials.gov protocols 00001620, 01623167, 00001397, 00071045, 00081523 and 00961064 in the USA. Ficoll-Paque density gradient centrifugation was used to isolate peripheral blood mononuclear cells. Before DNA extraction, CD4+ and CD8+ T cells were sorted by FACS or by magnetic beads. TCR beta VDJ combination and CDR3 sequence profiling used genomic DNA as the template. An Illumina HiSeq 2000 was used for TCR repertoire sequencing. The original pipeline was this. Repertoires were assessed using TRBV/TRBJ rearrangement plots, CDR3 size and DJ length profiles, and Simpson's diversity index. The immunodominant clone was defined as the most abundant DNA sequence in deep sequencing data. CDR3 amino acid sequences were checked for sharing between subjects and were compared against published repertoires and the VDJdb database. TCRdb ran its own pipeline on the public reads, namely fastp trimming at Q25 and MiXCR clone calling, and kept in-frame beta chains. Each CDR3 protein appears once, grouped with its most common genes and DNA. It is TCRdb's table, rather than the study itself, that gives the V and J calls and clone size. For this sample there are a few hundred thousand distinct CDR3 sequences; about half appear just once. Jointly, the top ten make up nearly 20% of the sample.

Trimming takes 3 bases from V and 3 bases from J, and the germline ends sit 15 bases apart. Measured from the cysteine to the phenylalanine, the CDR3 is 15 residues long. The retained sequence is limited to the CDR3, 45 bases, with the frame set at the first base. CDR1 and CDR2, looked up from the germline V gene (reference sequence), are SGHNT and YYREEE. The rearrangement joined TRBV5-4 to TRBJ1-1; a weak D assignment points to TRBD1 (5 bases agree). Material: sorted CD4+, CD8+, or CD8+CD57+ T cells (not recorded which) from PBMCs. The origin of this receptor is a human donor with aplastic anemia. CDR3 protein: CASSSTGRGDTEAFF. The base sequence is TGTGCCAGCAGCTCGACGGGGCGTGGGGACACTGAAGCTTTCTTT.